One sample yielded the 24 T cell receptor beta chains listed below, sequenced in a study of blood T cell repertoires in COVID-19. Clones were sequenced by immunoSEQ multiplex PCR, and TCRdb holds only the in-frame ones, with some missing. The sample has about 180,000 clones, roughly 85% seen once. Sequences were obtained from PBMCs or T cells enriched from blood (not recorded which). These receptors were obtained from a woman between 18 and 29 years old who had recovered from COVID-19.

V gene TRBV14 combines with J gene TRBJ2-7; D gene uncertain. Trimming pared 3 bases from V and 3 bases from J, leaving 12 bases between. The CDR3 has 14 amino acids. Germline lookup yields CDR1 SGHDN and CDR2 FVKESK. The CDR3 region is CASSQVHRDYEQYF. DNA of the CDR3: TGTGCCAGCAGCCAGGTACACAGAGACTACGAGCAGTACTTC.

The chain uses TRBV19 and TRBJ2-3; D possibly corresponds to TRBD1 (5 bases). The V gene lost 0 bases and the J gene lost 1 base, with 8 bases spanning the gap. The CDR3 loop spans 15 amino acids. Germline V gene lookup returns CDR1 LNHDA and CDR2 SQIVND (reference sequence). This chain's CDR3 is CASSIEGARTDTQYF. The CDR3 DNA is TGTGCCAGTAGTATAGAAGGGGCCCGCACAGATACGCAGTATTTT.

The chain couples TRBV7-2 to TRBJ1-5; D gene unclear. Germline CDR1 and CDR2: SGHTA and FQGNSA. The V end was cut by 5 bases, the J end by 7 bases, with 12 bases between. The CDR3 has 13 amino acids. CDR3 loop: CASSEPGQQPQHF. Written as DNA, the CDR3 is TGTGCCAGCAGCGAGCCGGGTCAACAGCCCCAGCATTTT.

V gene TRBV3-1 (or the pseudogene TRBV3-2) combines with J gene TRBJ1-1; TRBD1 agrees at 7 bases. CDR1 and CDR2 from the germline V gene are LGHDT and YNNKEL (reference sequence). CDR3 size: 19 residues. V trimming: 6 bases; J trimming: 3 bases; junction bases outside the gene matches: 22. The CDR3 DNA sequence: TGTGCCAGCAGATTACACGCTGACAGGGTGGAGGGGGACGACACTGAAGCTTTCTTT. It encodes CASRLHADRVEGDDTEAFF.

The chain carries TRBV5-5 and TRBJ1-1; 8 bases match TRBD1. The J segment lost 4 bases and the V segment lost 4 bases, leaving 15 bases of the junction unmatched. Germline V gene lookup returns CDR1 SGHKS and CDR2 YYEKEE (reference sequence). This CDR3 has 17 amino acids. CDR3 in amino acids: CASSHRGQGATGTEAFF. In DNA form, the CDR3 reads TGTGCCAGCAGCCACCGGGGGCAGGGGGCGACGGGCACTGAAGCTTTCTTT.

This chain connects TRBV10-1 to TRBJ2-3, with 8 bases matching TRBD1. V gave up 6 bases and J gave up 6 bases; unmatched junction bases: 14. Germline V gene data show CDR1 as WNHNN and CDR2 as SYGVQD (reference sequence). The CDR3 spans 16 residues. The CDR3 is CASSDRGRLWGDTQYF. The CDR3 DNA reads as TGCGCCAGCAGCGACAGGGGAAGACTTTGGGGGGATACGCAGTATTTT.

V is TRBV6-5 and J is TRBJ1-2, with TRBD1 matching over 11 bases. With V trimmed by 6 bases and J by 4 bases, 4 bases remained unmatched. CDR1 and CDR2 (germline): MNHEY, SVGAGI. The CDR3 loop spans 14 amino acids. The CDR3 DNA follows: TGTGCCAGCAGCCGGACAGGGGGCGGCTATGGCTACACCTTC. Protein: CASSRTGGGYGYTF.

The V gene is TRBV7-8, the J gene TRBJ2-5; maybe TRBD2 (7 bases). The CDR3 consists of 13 residues. In germline, CDR1 is SGHVS, CDR2 FQNEAQ. V lost 4 bases and J lost 3, with 9 bases in between. The CDR3 loop is CASSSGGEETQYF. In DNA form, the CDR3 reads TGTGCCAGCAGCTCGGGGGGCGAAGAGACCCAGTACTTC.

The V gene is TRBV29-1, the J gene TRBJ2-7; 15 positions agree with TRBD2. Germline CDR1 SQVTM, CDR2 ANQGSEA. With 6 bases clipped from V and 5 bases from J, the junction kept 8 bases outside the gene matches. The CDR3 loop spans 15 amino acids. The CDR3 nucleotides read TGCAGCGTAGCCGGGACTAGCGGGGGGTCTAACGAGCAGTACTTC. Its translation is CSVAGTSGGSNEQYF.

Only one count was recorded for this clone. This rearrangement joins TRBV7-2 to TRBJ2-5, with 9 bases fitting TRBD2. The CDR3 length is 15 residues. Germline V lookup: CDR1 SGHTA, CDR2 FQGNSA. The J segment lost 5 bases and the V segment lost 8 bases, leaving 12 bases of the junction unmatched. The CDR3: CASGGGLAWTETQYF. The CDR3 DNA is TGTGCCAGCGGGGGGGGACTAGCCTGGACGGAGACCCAGTACTTC.

V is TRBV2 and J is TRBJ1-1; D not certain. Trimming left V 6 bases short and J 5 bases short, with 4 bases between. The CDR3 has 10 amino acids. Germline CDR1 reads SNHLY; CDR2 reads FYNNEI. The CDR3 nucleotides read TGTGCCAGCAGCCTAACTGAAGCTTTCTTT. Translating gives CASSLTEAFF. The full variable domain, in which reference TRBV2 and TRBJ1-1 provide the parts outside the CDR3, is EPEVTQTPSHQVTQMGQEVILRCVPISNHLYFYWYRQILGQKVEFLVSFYNNEISEKSEIFDDQFSVERPDGSNFTLKIRSTKLEDSAMYFCASSLTEAFFGQGTRLTVV.

The rearrangement uses TRBV19 and TRBJ2-7; no definite D call. This CDR3 is built from 13 residues. The V end lost 2 bases, the J end lost 1 base, and 6 bases lay between the germline ends. The V gene's germline CDR1 is LNHDA and CDR2 SQIVND (reference sequence). Written as DNA, the CDR3 is TGTGCCAGTAGTATAACAGATTCCTACGAGCAGTACTTC. Amino acids: CASSITDSYEQYF.

The chain has TRBV7-8 and TRBJ2-1; 13 bases align to TRBD2. CDR1 and CDR2 (germline): SGHVS, FQNEAQ. CDR3 length: 17 amino acids. V dropped 1 base and J dropped 4; count of bases not matched to a gene: 4. Here the CDR3 DNA reads TGTGCCAGCAGCTTAGAAGGGACTAGCGGGGCGTACAATGAGCAGTTCTTC. Translating gives CASSLEGTSGAYNEQFF.

In nucleotides, the CDR3 is TGTGCCAGCACACGAGGCTACGAGCAGTACTTC. It codes for CASTRGYEQYF. This rearrangement joins TRBV12-3 or TRBV12-4 to TRBJ2-7; the D is unclear. V lost 7 bases and J lost 3, with 7 bases in between. There are 11 residues in the CDR3.

The J gene is TRBJ2-2, the V gene TRBV2; a possible D gene is TRBD1 (6 bases). Germline lookup yields CDR1 SNHLY and CDR2 FYNNEI. V was cut by 3 bases and J by 1 base, with 12 bases left in between. This CDR3 has 16 residues. CDR3 sequence reads: CASSEITGQNTGELFF. The CDR3 region has the DNA TGTGCCAGCAGTGAGATAACGGGACAGAACACCGGGGAGCTGTTTTTT.

This chain joins TRBV12-3 or TRBV12-4 and TRBJ2-3; a possible D gene is TRBD1 (6 bases). The CDR3 is made up of 13 amino acids. V gave up 4 bases and J gave up 8 bases, with 13 bases separating them. Here the CDR3 DNA reads TGTGCCAGCAGTTCTGGGGGCCCTGGTACGCAGTATTTT. Amino acid sequence: CASSSGGPGTQYF.

The chain links TRBV7-9 to TRBJ1-1, with D possibly matching TRBD1 (5 bases). This CDR3 spans 14 amino acids. Per the germline V gene, CDR1 is SEHNR and CDR2 is FQNEAQ (reference sequence). The ends were cut back, 8 bases at V and 2 bases at J, with 15 bases in the middle. This CDR3 is CASHFSGGNTEAFF. CDR3 DNA: TGTGCCAGCCACTTTTCCGGGGGAAACACTGAAGCTTTCTTT. Together with reference TRBV7-9 and TRBJ1-1, the CDR3 gives the full variable domain: DTGVSQNPRHKITKRGQNVTFRCDPISEHNRLYWYRQTLGQGPEFLTYFQNEAQLEKSRLLSDRFSAERPKGSFSTLEIQRTEQGDSAMYLCASHFSGGNTEAFFGQGTRLTVV.

This chain links TRBV3-1 (or the pseudogene TRBV3-2) with TRBJ2-7; TRBD2 agrees at 7 bases. Germline assignment: CDR1 LGHDT and CDR2 YNNKEL (reference sequence). V gave up 1 base and J gave up 5 bases; unmatched junction bases: 17. This CDR3 contains 18 residues. The CDR3: CASSQAKGIRGGPDEQYF. Written as DNA, the CDR3 is TGTGCCAGCAGCCAAGCGAAGGGTATAAGGGGAGGGCCGGACGAGCAGTACTTC.

This chain connects TRBV6-5 to TRBJ1-5, with TRBD1 identical over 9 bases. The CDR3 consists of 15 residues. The germline V gene encodes CDR1 MNHEY and CDR2 SVGAGI. V lost 5 bases and J lost 4; bases outside the gene matches: 6. CDR3 in DNA: TGTGCCAGCAGTAGTCCGACAGGGGGGAATCAGCCCCAGCATTTT. Encoded protein: CASSSPTGGNQPQHF.

This clone appeared a single time. V usage is TRBV18 and J usage is TRBJ1-4; tentative D call: TRBD1 (5 bases). The CDR3 is made up of 14 amino acids. The ends were cut back, 3 bases at V and 6 bases at J, with 11 bases in the middle. CDR1 and CDR2 from the germline V gene are KGHSH and LQKENI. In DNA form, the CDR3 reads TGTGCCAGCTCACCTAGAGGGACTCATGAAAAACTGTTTTTT. It translates to CASSPRGTHEKLFF. The entire variable domain, with the rest obtained from reference TRBV18 and TRBJ1-4, is as follows: NAGVMQNPRHLVRRRGQEARLRCSPMKGHSHVYWYRQLPEEGLKFMVYLQKENIIDESGMPKERFSAEFPKEGPSILRIQQVVRGDSAAYFCASSPRGTHEKLFFGSGTQLSVL.

The rearrangement uses TRBV29-1 and TRBJ1-3; tentative D call: TRBD1 (6 bases). There are 13 residues in the CDR3. Germline V gene data show CDR1 as SQVTM and CDR2 as ANQGSEA. Trimming stripped 6 bases from V and 2 bases from J, with 11 bases between. The CDR3 nucleotides read TGCAGCGTGCGGGGGGCGACTGGAAACACCATATATTTT. Translating it yields CSVRGATGNTIYF.

The chain employs TRBV5-1 and TRBJ2-1; 8 nucleotides align to TRBD2. There are 19 residues in the CDR3. The ends lost 0 bases at V and 0 bases at J; junction bases unmatched: 11. Germline values: CDR1 SGHRS, CDR2 YFSETQ. The CDR3 sequence: CASSLDPGLGILSYNEQFF. CDR3 DNA: TGCGCCAGCAGCTTGGATCCGGGACTAGGAATCCTCTCCTACAATGAGCAGTTCTTC. The complete variable domain, with remaining parts taken from reference TRBV5-1 and TRBJ2-1, reads KAGVTQTPRYLIKTRGQQVTLSCSPISGHRSVSWYQQTPGQGLQFLFEYFSETQRNKGNFPGRFSGRQFSNSRSEMNVSTLELGDSALYLCASSLDPGLGILSYNEQFFGPGTRLTVL.

CDR3 loop: CASSPPLVRQNTEAFF. The CDR3 coding sequence is TGTGCCAGCTCACCACCGTTAGTTCGACAGAACACTGAAGCTTTCTTT. The chain uses TRBV18 and TRBJ1-1; the D is unclear. V was cut by 0 bases and J by 1 base, with 12 bases left in between. The germline CDR1 and CDR2 sequences are KGHSH and LQKENI. CDR3 length: 16 residues.

This sequence joins TRBV6-5 and TRBJ2-2; a weak D match, TRBD1 (6 bases). V was clipped by 6 bases and J by 0 bases, with 11 bases between them. The length of the CDR3 is 15 residues. Per germline, CDR1 MNHEY and CDR2 SVGAGI. CDR3 in amino acids: CASRRDIPNTGELFF. The CDR3 nucleotides are TGTGCCAGCAGGAGGGACATTCCGAACACCGGGGAGCTGTTTTTT.